Presented here are 10 T cell receptor beta chains from one specimen sequenced in a study of blood T cell repertoires in COVID-19. Sequenced by immunoSEQ multiplex PCR; TCRdb stores in-frame clones only, minus some. The data contain 90,000 to 110,000 clones, less than 85% of them seen just once; the ten biggest clones take up about 4.1%. Sequenced: peripheral blood. The receptors come from a human donor in a cohort sampled during active or convalescent COVID-19.

The rearrangement joins TRBV18 to TRBJ1-3; 7 nucleotides align to TRBD1. Germline V CDR1 and CDR2: KGHSH, LQKENI. With 3 bases clipped from V and 0 bases from J, the junction kept 5 bases outside the gene matches. The length of the CDR3 is 16 residues. This CDR3 is CASSPGQVGSGNTIYF. CDR3 coding DNA: TGTGCCAGCTCACCCGGACAGGTCGGCTCTGGAAACACCATATATTTT.

The chain recombines TRBV4-3 with TRBJ2-7; 9 bases line up with TRBD2. Germline V gene sequence: CDR1 LGHNA, CDR2 YSLEER. After removal of 1 base from V and 3 bases from J, the junction contained 10 bases not matched to a gene. This CDR3 is 17 amino acids long. As DNA, the CDR3 is TGCGCCAGCAGCCAAGGAGTGGGGCTAGCGGGGATCTACGAGCAGTACTTC. Translating gives CASSQGVGLAGIYEQYF.

The rearrangement joins TRBV5-4 to TRBJ1-1; D unresolved. Between the trimmed V and J ends, which lost 4 bases and 5 bases, there was a span of 21 bases. The germline V gene encodes CDR1 SGHNT and CDR2 YYREEE (reference sequence). There are 16 residues in the CDR3. In DNA, the CDR3 is TGTGCCAGCAGCAGTCGGGCCTCCATGAGCGGGACTGAAGCTTTCTTT. Amino acid sequence: CASSSRASMSGTEAFF.

The V call is TRBV27, the J call TRBJ2-1; TRBD2 agrees at 8 bases. From germline, CDR1 is MNHEY and CDR2 SMNVEV (reference sequence). The CDR3 has 14 amino acids. The J segment lost 2 bases and the V segment lost 5 bases, leaving 2 bases of the junction unmatched. The CDR3 DNA sequence: TGTGCCAGCAGTCCGCGGGAGGCCTACAATGAGCAGTTCTTC. Its protein product is CASSPREAYNEQFF.

V and J are TRBV7-6 and TRBJ2-7; D is undetermined. CDR3 size: 15 residues. Trimming removed 1 base at V and 4 bases at J, with 14 bases between. The germline V gene encodes CDR1 SGHVS and CDR2 FNYEAQ. This CDR3 reads CASSLGPIPNYEQYF. As DNA, the CDR3 is TGTGCCAGCAGCTTAGGGCCGATTCCCAATTACGAGCAGTACTTC.

The rearrangement uses TRBV25-1 and TRBJ2-7; unclear D gene. Germline V CDR1 and CDR2: MGHDK, SYGVNS. V gave up 4 bases and J gave up 1 base, with 17 bases separating them. The CDR3 is made up of 16 amino acids. The CDR3 DNA reads as TGTGCCAGCAGTGGCTCCTTGGGCCCGAAATCCTACGAGCAGTACTTC. It specifies CASSGSLGPKSYEQYF.

The chain employs TRBV10-3 and TRBJ2-3; D is unclear. The CDR3 runs to 12 residues. V was shortened by 4 bases and J by 3 bases, with 5 bases between the two germline ends. In germline, CDR1 is ENHRY, CDR2 SYGVKD. CDR3 in DNA: TGTGCCATCAGTGCCCCTACAGATACGCAGTATTTT. The encoded protein is CAISAPTDTQYF.

The rearrangement uses TRBV28 and TRBJ1-2; TRBD1 agrees at 9 bases. Per germline, CDR1 MDHEN and CDR2 SYDVKM. V shed 6 bases and J 2 bases; nucleotides not matched to a gene: 7. The CDR3 length is 15 residues. The CDR3 region is CASSPWGQGNYGYTF. As DNA, the CDR3 is TGTGCCAGCAGCCCCTGGGGACAGGGAAACTATGGCTACACCTTC.

The table lists this clone with a count of one. J is TRBJ2-3 and V is TRBV7-2; TRBD2 agrees at 9 bases. V lost 1 base and J lost 2; bases outside the gene matches: 7. CDR1 is SGHTA and CDR2 is FQGNSA in the germline V gene. This CDR3 has 17 residues. The CDR3 spells CASSLVGTSRNTDTQYF. The CDR3 nucleotides read TGTGCCAGCAGCTTAGTAGGGACTAGCAGAAACACAGATACGCAGTATTTT.

This clone occurred once. The CDR3 sequence: CASSLIYSSYNEQFF. The CDR3 DNA reads TGTGCCAGCAGTCTTATCTATAGCTCCTACAATGAGCAGTTCTTC. This chain connects TRBV6-5 to TRBJ2-1; D remains ambiguous. Germline V CDR1 and CDR2: MNHEY, SVGAGI. V was trimmed by 5 bases and J by 0 bases, leaving 11 bases between them. CDR3 length equals 15 residues.